This T cell receptor beta chain was sequenced during a study of blood T cell repertoires in COVID-19. TCRdb's table, derived via immunoSEQ multiplex PCR, lists solely in-frame clones and lacks some. The table has roughly 200,000 clones, roughly 80% seen once. The cohort comprised adults aged 18 to 89 years residing in about two dozen US areas. Sequencing was done on a sample of PBMCs or T cells enriched from blood (not recorded which). This TCR was recovered from a man aged 40-55 years who had recovered from COVID-19.

CDR3 DNA sequence: TGCGCCAGCAGCTCACGTACCGGGACAGGGAACGAGCAGTACTTC. This sequence encodes CASSSRTGTGNEQYF. The chain links TRBV5-1 to TRBJ2-7, with 9 bases matching TRBD1. Trimming took 3 bases from V and 5 from J; bases not matched to a gene: 9. CDR1 and CDR2 from the germline V gene are SGHRS and YFSETQ. CDR3 length: 15 amino acids.